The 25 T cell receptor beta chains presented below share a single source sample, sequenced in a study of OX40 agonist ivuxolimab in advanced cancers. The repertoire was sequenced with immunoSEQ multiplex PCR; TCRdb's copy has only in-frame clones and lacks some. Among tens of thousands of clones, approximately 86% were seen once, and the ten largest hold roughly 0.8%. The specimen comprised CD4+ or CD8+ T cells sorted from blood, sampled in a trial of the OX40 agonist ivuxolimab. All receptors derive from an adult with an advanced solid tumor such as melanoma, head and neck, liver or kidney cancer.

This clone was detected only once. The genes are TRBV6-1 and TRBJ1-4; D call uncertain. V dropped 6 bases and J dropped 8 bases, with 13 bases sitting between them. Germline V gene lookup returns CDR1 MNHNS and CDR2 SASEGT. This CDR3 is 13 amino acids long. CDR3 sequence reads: CASRRGSHEKLFF. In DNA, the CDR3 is TGTGCCAGCAGACGAGGATCTCACGAAAAACTGTTTTTT.

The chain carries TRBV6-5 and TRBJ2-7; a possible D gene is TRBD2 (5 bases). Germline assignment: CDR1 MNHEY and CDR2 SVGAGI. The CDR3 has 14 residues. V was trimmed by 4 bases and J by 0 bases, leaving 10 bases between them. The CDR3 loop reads CASSSDGISYEQYF. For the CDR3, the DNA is TGTGCCAGCAGTTCGGACGGGATCTCCTACGAGCAGTACTTC.

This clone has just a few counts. DNA for the CDR3: TGTGCCAGCTCACCGACGATTGGTGGGGTGGGTTATGGCTACACCTTC. Translation: CASSPTIGGVGYGYTF. The chain has TRBV18 and TRBJ1-2; the D is unclear. CDR3 length: 16 residues. The germline V gene has CDR1 KGHSH and CDR2 LQKENI. V lost 3 bases to trimming and J lost 5 bases, with 19 bases between them.

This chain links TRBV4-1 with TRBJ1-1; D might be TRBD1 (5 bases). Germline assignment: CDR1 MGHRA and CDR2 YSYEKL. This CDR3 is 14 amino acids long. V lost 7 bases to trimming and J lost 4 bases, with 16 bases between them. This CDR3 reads CASTGRQSVTEAFF. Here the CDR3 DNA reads TGCGCCAGCACAGGGAGACAGTCGGTCACTGAAGCTTTCTTT.

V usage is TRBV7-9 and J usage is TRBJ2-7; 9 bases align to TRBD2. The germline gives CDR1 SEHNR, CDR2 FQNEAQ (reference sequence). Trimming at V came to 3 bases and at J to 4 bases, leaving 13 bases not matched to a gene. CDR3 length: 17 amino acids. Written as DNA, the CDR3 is TGTGCCAGCAGCTTTGGGACTAGCTTCAGTTCTGGGTACGAGCAGTACTTC. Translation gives CASSFGTSFSSGYEQYF.

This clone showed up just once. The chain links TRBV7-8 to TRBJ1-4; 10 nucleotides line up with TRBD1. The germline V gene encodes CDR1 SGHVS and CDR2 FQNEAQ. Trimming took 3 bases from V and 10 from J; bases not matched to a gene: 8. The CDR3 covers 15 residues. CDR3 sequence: CASSFGTGALGKLFF. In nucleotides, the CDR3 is TGTGCCAGCAGCTTCGGGACAGGGGCTTTGGGAAAACTGTTTTTT.

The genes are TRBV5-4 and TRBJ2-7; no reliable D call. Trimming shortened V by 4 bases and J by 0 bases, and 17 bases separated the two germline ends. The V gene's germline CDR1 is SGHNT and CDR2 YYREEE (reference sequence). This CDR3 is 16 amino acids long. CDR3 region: CASSPVYGGGSYEQYF. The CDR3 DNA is TGTGCCAGCAGCCCCGTGTATGGCGGTGGCTCCTACGAGCAGTACTTC.

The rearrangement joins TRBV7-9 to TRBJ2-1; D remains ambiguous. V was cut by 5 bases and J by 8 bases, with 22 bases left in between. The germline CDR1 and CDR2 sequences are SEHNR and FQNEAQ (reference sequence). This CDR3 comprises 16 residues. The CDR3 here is CASSARLWAATDEQFF. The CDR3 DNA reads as TGTGCCAGCAGCGCCCGACTGTGGGCCGCGACCGATGAGCAGTTCTTC.

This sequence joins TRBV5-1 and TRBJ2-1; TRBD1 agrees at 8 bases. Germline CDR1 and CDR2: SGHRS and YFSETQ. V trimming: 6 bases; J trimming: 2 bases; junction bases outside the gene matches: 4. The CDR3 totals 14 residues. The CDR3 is CASTEQGAYNEQFF. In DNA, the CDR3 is TGCGCCAGCACCGAACAGGGGGCCTACAATGAGCAGTTCTTC.

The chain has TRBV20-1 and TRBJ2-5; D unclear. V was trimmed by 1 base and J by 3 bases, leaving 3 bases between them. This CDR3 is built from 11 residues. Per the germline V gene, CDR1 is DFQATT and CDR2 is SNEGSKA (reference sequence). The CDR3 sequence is CSARVEETQYF. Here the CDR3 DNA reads TGCAGTGCTAGAGTAGAAGAGACCCAGTACTTC.

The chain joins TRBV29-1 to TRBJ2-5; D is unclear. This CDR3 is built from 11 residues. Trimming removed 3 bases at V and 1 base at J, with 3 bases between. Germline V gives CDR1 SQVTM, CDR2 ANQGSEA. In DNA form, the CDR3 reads TGCAGCGTTGACTTCCAAGAGACCCAGTACTTC. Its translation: CSVDFQETQYF.

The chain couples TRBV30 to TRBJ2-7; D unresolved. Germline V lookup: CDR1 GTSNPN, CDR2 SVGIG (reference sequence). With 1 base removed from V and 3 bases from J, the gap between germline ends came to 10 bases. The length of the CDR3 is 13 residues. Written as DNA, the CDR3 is TGTGCCTGGAGTGAAGGGCCGAACTACGAGCAGTACTTC. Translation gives CAWSEGPNYEQYF.

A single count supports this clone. CDR3 sequence: CASSPPGTVKVTQYF. Here the CDR3 DNA reads TGTGCCAGCTCACCACCCGGGACAGTTAAGGTTACGCAGTATTTT. This chain joins TRBV18 and TRBJ2-3, with 7 bases that match TRBD1. The germline CDR1 and CDR2 sequences are KGHSH and LQKENI. The CDR3 runs 15 residues. The trim removed 0 bases at V and 8 bases at J, leaving 8 bases unmatched.

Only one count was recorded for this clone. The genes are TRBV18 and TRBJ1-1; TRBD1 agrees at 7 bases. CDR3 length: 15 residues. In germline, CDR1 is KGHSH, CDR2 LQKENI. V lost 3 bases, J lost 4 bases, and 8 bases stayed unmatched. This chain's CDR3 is CASSPSQTGPTEAFF. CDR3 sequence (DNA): TGTGCCAGCTCACCGAGCCAGACAGGGCCCACTGAAGCTTTCTTT.

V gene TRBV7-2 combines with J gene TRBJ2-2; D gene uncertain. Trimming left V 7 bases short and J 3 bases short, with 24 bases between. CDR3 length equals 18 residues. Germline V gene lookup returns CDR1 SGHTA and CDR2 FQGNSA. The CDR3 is CASTGMIGPRPDTGELFF. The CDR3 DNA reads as TGTGCCAGCACCGGCATGATCGGGCCAAGGCCGGACACCGGGGAGCTGTTTTTT.

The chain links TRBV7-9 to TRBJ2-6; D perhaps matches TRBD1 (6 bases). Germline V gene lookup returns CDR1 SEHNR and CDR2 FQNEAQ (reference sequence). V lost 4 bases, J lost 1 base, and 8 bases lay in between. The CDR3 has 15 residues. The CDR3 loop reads CASSSTGSGANVLTF. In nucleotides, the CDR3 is TGTGCCAGCAGCTCAACAGGGTCTGGGGCCAACGTCCTGACTTTC.

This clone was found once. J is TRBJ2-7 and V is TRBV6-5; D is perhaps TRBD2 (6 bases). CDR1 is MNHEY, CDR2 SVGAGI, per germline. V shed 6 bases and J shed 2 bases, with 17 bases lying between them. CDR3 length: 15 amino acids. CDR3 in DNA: TGTGCCAGCAGATATGGGAGCGGAGGGGCCTACGAGCAGTACTTC. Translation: CASRYGSGGAYEQYF.

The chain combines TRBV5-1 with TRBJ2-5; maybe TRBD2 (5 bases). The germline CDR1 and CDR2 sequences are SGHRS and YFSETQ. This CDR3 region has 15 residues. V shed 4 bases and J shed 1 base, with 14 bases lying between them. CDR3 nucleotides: TGCGCCAGCAGCCCCGTCCGGCGGGTCCAAGAGACCCAGTACTTC. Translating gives CASSPVRRVQETQYF. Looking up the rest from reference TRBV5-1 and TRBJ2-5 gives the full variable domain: KAGVTQTPRYLIKTRGQQVTLSCSPISGHRSVSWYQQTPGQGLQFLFEYFSETQRNKGNFPGRFSGRQFSNSRSEMNVSTLELGDSALYLCASSPVRRVQETQYFGPGTRLLVL.

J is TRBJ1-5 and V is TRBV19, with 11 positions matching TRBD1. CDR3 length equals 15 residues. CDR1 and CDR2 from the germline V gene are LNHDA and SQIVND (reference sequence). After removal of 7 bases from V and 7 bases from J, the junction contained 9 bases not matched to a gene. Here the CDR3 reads CASTRTGGGRQPQHF. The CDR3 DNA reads TGTGCCAGTACCAGGACAGGGGGCGGGCGGCAGCCCCAGCATTTT.

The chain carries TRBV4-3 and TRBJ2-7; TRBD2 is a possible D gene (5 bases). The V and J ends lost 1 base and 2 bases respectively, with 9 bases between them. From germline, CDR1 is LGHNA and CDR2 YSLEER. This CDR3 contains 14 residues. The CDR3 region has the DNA TGCGCCAGCAGCCAAGGAGCGGATGCCTACGAGCAGTACTTC. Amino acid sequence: CASSQGADAYEQYF.

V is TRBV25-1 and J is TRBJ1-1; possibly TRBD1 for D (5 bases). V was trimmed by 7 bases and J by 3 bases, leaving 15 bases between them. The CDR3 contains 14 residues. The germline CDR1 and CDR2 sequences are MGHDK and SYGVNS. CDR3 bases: TGTGCCAGCAAAAGGACGGGGGGGGACACTGAAGCTTTCTTT. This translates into CASKRTGGDTEAFF.

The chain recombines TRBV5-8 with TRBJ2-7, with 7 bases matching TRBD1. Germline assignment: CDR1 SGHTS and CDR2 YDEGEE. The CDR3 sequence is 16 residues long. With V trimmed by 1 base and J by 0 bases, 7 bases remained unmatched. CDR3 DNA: TGTGCCAGCAGCTTGCCGGGGTGGGACAGCTCCTACGAGCAGTACTTC. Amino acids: CASSLPGWDSSYEQYF. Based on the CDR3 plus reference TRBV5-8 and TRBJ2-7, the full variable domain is EAGVTQSPTHLIKTRGQQATLRCSPISGHTSVYWYQQALGLGLQFLLWYDEGEERNRGNFPPRFSGRQFPNYSSELNVNALELEDSALYLCASSLPGWDSSYEQYFGPGTRLTVT.

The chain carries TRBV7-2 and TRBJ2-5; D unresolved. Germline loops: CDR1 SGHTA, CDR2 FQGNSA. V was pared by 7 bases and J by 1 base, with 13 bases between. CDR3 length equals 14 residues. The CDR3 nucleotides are TGTGCCAGCACTAGAAGGTTGGGCCAAGAGACCCAGTACTTC. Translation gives CASTRRLGQETQYF.

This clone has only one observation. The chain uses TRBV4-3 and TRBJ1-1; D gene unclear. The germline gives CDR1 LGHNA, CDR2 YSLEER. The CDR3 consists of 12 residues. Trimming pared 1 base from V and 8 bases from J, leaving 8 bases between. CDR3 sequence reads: CASSQVTGEAFF. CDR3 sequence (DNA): TGCGCCAGCAGCCAAGTCACCGGGGAAGCTTTCTTT.

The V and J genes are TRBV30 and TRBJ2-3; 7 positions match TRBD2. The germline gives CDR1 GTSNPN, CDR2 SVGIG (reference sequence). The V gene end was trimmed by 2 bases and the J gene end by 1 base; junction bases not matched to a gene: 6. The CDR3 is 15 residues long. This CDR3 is CAWSIGLAGTDTQYF. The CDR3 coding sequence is TGTGCCTGGAGTATTGGTCTAGCGGGCACAGATACGCAGTATTTT.